This TCR beta chain was identified during a study of blood T cells in healthy people across ages. Study details: Template switching picked up about one barcoded beta molecule for each two T cells.

Germline values: CDR1 KGHDR, CDR2 SFDVKD. The CDR3 covers 15 residues. J gave up 3 bases and V 1 base, and 2 bases lay outside the gene matches. It was with a sample-barcoded 5' primer and a J-beta primer mix that a second PCR of roughly 6 to 12 cycles was run. Each cDNA molecule, via a template-switch adaptor with 12 random nucleotides, was tagged. Every individual sample yielded 2.5 million or more paired-end reads (each containing CDR3). TCRdb re-analysed the 5' RACE reads in MiXCR, keeping a single row per CDR3 protein. This table has some 1,500,000 distinct CDR3 sequences, roughly 43% appearing once.

This rearrangement joins TRBV24-1 to TRBJ2-4, with TRBD2 matching over 7 bases. The source material was blood. The TCR sequence derives from a woman aged 18-29 years in good health. The CDR3 region has the DNA TGTGCCACCAGTGATTTCGTAGCGGGCAAAAACATTCAGTACTTC. Amino acid sequence: CATSDFVAGKNIQYF.